These 18 T cell receptor beta chains were all obtained from the same sample, sequenced in a study of CD8 T cells in ankylosing spondylitis. Overall study findings and caveats: One TCR beta motif, made up of eight highly homologous variants, appeared characteristic of ankylosing spondylitis blood.

MiXCR was run by TCRdb on the 5' RACE reads, yielding one entry per CDR3 protein. The table has about 400,000 distinct CDR3 sequences, 20% to 25% seen once. What these receptors recognize is not known. The sequenced material came from blood, either unsorted or a sorted T cell fraction (not recorded which). All receptors come from a male donor with ankylosing spondylitis.

The chain joins TRBV20-1 to TRBJ2-3; TRBD1 aligns across 8 bases. With V trimmed by 4 bases and J by 4 bases, 10 bases remained unmatched. This CDR3 has 15 residues. Germline CDR1 is DFQATT and CDR2 is SNEGSKA (reference sequence). DNA for the CDR3: TGCAGTGCTAAACCGAGGGACAGGTGGCCAGATACGCAGTATTTT. Translating it yields CSAKPRDRWPDTQYF.

The chain links TRBV12-3 or TRBV12-4 to TRBJ2-7, with D possibly matching TRBD2 (6 bases). Trimming stripped 3 bases from V and 4 bases from J, with 13 bases between. The CDR3 has 14 residues. DNA for the CDR3: TGTGCCAGCAGTTTGATGGGGGGACCATACGAGCAGTACTTC. Protein sequence: CASSLMGGPYEQYF.

This clonotype appeared a few times. The DNA for the CDR3 is TGCAGTGCTGAAGGGCGGGGATGGCTAGATACGCAGTATTTT. Translating it yields CSAEGRGWLDTQYF. The V and J genes are TRBV20-1 and TRBJ2-3, with D tentatively TRBD2 (6 bases). Per the germline V gene, CDR1 is DFQATT and CDR2 is SNEGSKA (reference sequence). The CDR3 has 14 residues. V lost 5 bases to trimming and J lost 5 bases, with 17 bases between them.

The rearrangement joins TRBV5-1 to TRBJ2-3; D is possibly TRBD1 (5 bases). The CDR3 is made up of 17 amino acids. Between the trimmed V and J ends, which lost 0 bases and 3 bases, there was a span of 17 bases. In germline, CDR1 is SGHRS, CDR2 YFSETQ. CDR3 region: CASSLVGSGFYTDTQYF. The CDR3 DNA follows: TGCGCCAGCAGCTTGGTAGGGTCAGGGTTTTATACAGATACGCAGTATTTT.

The V and J genes are TRBV28 and TRBJ2-7; weak D call: TRBD1 (5 bases). Per germline, CDR1 MDHEN and CDR2 SYDVKM. CDR3 length: 15 amino acids. The V end was cut by 5 bases, the J end by 3 bases, with 17 bases between. CDR3 region: CASSLPQDIIYEQYF. In nucleotides, the CDR3 is TGTGCCAGCAGTCTCCCGCAGGACATAATCTACGAGCAGTACTTC.

This clonotype was seen more than once but under ten times. The chain joins TRBV6-1 to TRBJ1-6; 7 bases fit TRBD1. The length of the CDR3 is 16 residues. V was clipped by 7 bases and J by 5 bases; unmatched bases: 11. From germline, CDR1 is MNHNS and CDR2 SASEGT. CDR3 coding DNA: TGTGCCAGCACCTCGACAGGGAGACGCGATAATTCACCCCTCCACTTT. This encodes CASTSTGRRDNSPLHF.

This clonotype was detected only a few times. V usage is TRBV4-2 and J usage is TRBJ2-7; 10 bases fit TRBD1. V was pared by 3 bases and J by 4 bases, with 3 bases of the junction left unmatched. The germline V gene has CDR1 LGHNA and CDR2 YNFKEQ. This CDR3 contains 14 residues. CDR3 residues: CASSHLGQGYEQYF. The CDR3 nucleotides read TGTGCCAGCAGCCACCTGGGACAGGGGTACGAGCAGTACTTC.

The rearrangement uses TRBV5-1 and TRBJ2-5, with D possibly TRBD1 on 5 matching bases. This CDR3 is 15 amino acids long. V lost 4 bases, J lost 5 bases, and 18 bases lay in between. Germline assignment: CDR1 SGHRS and CDR2 YFSETQ. The CDR3 loop reads CASSQNVQGGETQYF. Written as DNA, the CDR3 is TGCGCCAGCAGCCAGAATGTGCAGGGTGGGGAGACCCAGTACTTC. Filled out from reference TRBV5-1 and TRBJ2-5, the complete variable domain reads KAGVTQTPRYLIKTRGQQVTLSCSPISGHRSVSWYQQTPGQGLQFLFEYFSETQRNKGNFPGRFSGRQFSNSRSEMNVSTLELGDSALYLCASSQNVQGGETQYFGPGTRLLVL.

V usage is TRBV12-3 or TRBV12-4 and J usage is TRBJ1-2, with TRBD1 matching over 7 bases. The CDR3 is 13 amino acids. V gave up 4 bases and J gave up 4 bases; unmatched junction bases: 3. This CDR3 reads CASSSTGAYGYTF. The CDR3 nucleotides read TGTGCCAGCAGTTCAACAGGGGCCTATGGCTACACCTTC.

Worth noting for this clonotype: Likely a read error: the CDR3 ends without its conserved phenylalanine or tryptophan. The rearrangement joins TRBV12-3 or TRBV12-4 to TRBJ2-1, with D perhaps TRBD2 (5 bases). The CDR3 is made up of 14 amino acids. Trimming stripped 5 bases from V and 5 bases from J, with 13 bases between. CDR3 residues: CASSALDSNNEQFL. For the CDR3, the DNA is TGTGCCAGCAGTGCACTAGACTCGAACAATGAGCAGTTCCTC.

The gene calls are TRBV28 and TRBJ2-1; TRBD2 matches 7 bases. Trimming cost V 2 bases and J 7 bases; bases outside gene matches: 8. CDR1 is MDHEN, CDR2 SYDVKM, per germline. CDR3 length: 15 amino acids. The CDR3 nucleotides are TGTGCCAGCAGTTTAATAGGCGGGAGCGGAAATGAGCAGTTCTTC. This gives the protein CASSLIGGSGNEQFF.

The rearrangement joins TRBV5-1 to TRBJ1-2; weak D call: TRBD1 (5 bases). The V end was cut by 4 bases, the J end by 2 bases, with 12 bases between. Germline loops: CDR1 SGHRS, CDR2 YFSETQ. CDR3 length: 14 amino acids. The CDR3 here is CASSRTGENYGYTF. CDR3 DNA: TGCGCCAGCAGCCGGACGGGGGAGAACTATGGCTACACCTTC.

This clonotype was seen a few times. J is TRBJ1-1 and V is TRBV7-9; D remains ambiguous. Trimming pared 2 bases from V and 0 bases from J, leaving 10 bases between. From germline, CDR1 is SEHNR and CDR2 FQNEAQ (reference sequence). The length of the CDR3 is 15 residues. The CDR3 DNA follows: TGTGCCAGCAGCTTACGAGGTCCTTTGAACACTGAAGCTTTCTTT. This sequence encodes CASSLRGPLNTEAFF.

This clonotype has a handful of counts. The chain uses TRBV28 and TRBJ2-5; D is undetermined. The germline gives CDR1 MDHEN, CDR2 SYDVKM. The ends were cut back, 5 bases at V and 5 bases at J, with 9 bases in the middle. This CDR3 spans 12 amino acids. The CDR3 loop is CASSPTPETQYF. In DNA form, the CDR3 reads TGTGCCAGCAGTCCTACCCCCGAGACCCAGTACTTC.

This clonotype was counted at least ten times. This sequence joins TRBV5-1 and TRBJ2-7, with D perhaps given as TRBD1 or TRBD2 (5 bases each). There are 17 residues in the CDR3. The V and J ends lost 0 bases and 4 bases respectively, with 20 bases between them. The V gene's germline CDR1 is SGHRS and CDR2 YFSETQ. This chain's CDR3 is CASSLGLGIVGVYEQYF. The CDR3 coding sequence is TGCGCCAGCAGCTTGGGTCTCGGTATAGTGGGGGTTTACGAGCAGTACTTC.

This clonotype showed up just a few times. This rearrangement joins TRBV7-9 to TRBJ2-7; D is perhaps TRBD2 (5 bases). Germline assignment: CDR1 SEHNR and CDR2 FQNEAQ (reference sequence). The V and J ends lost 1 base and 2 bases respectively, with 9 bases between them. CDR3 length: 14 residues. The CDR3 region has the DNA TGTGCCAGCAGCTTAGGCGGGTTAACCTACGAGCAGTACTTC. This encodes CASSLGGLTYEQYF.

The genes are TRBV20-1 and TRBJ1-1, with D possibly being TRBD1 (6 bases). Germline V gene lookup returns CDR1 DFQATT and CDR2 SNEGSKA (reference sequence). V was shortened by 2 bases and J by 4 bases, with 17 bases between the two germline ends. The CDR3 loop spans 15 amino acids. The CDR3 coding sequence is TGCAGTGCTAGACCCCCGGGGGCACCAGGCACTGAAGCTTTCTTT. Encoded protein: CSARPPGAPGTEAFF.

V is TRBV12-3 or TRBV12-4 and J is TRBJ1-4; a weak D match, TRBD1 (5 bases). The germline V and J ends were trimmed by 2 bases and 10 bases, with 14 bases remaining between them. The CDR3 length is 14 residues. The CDR3 here is CASSLSQTAGKLFF. The CDR3 region has the DNA TGTGCCAGCAGTTTATCGCAGACAGCCGGAAAACTGTTTTTT.